This T cell receptor (beta chain) was retrieved from a study of identical twins. The ends were cut back, 2 bases at V and 4 bases at J, with 11 bases in the middle. Per germline, CDR1 LNHDA and CDR2 SQIVND (reference sequence). The length of the CDR3 is 14 residues. TCRdb processed the 5' RACE reads anew with MiXCR; each CDR3 protein has one entry. The top ten clones hold roughly 3.4% of a sample with fewer than 250,000 distinct CDR3 sequences, approximately 7% of them seen once. Study-level points and caveats: Conclusions were based on cross-sectional statistical analysis, without following the same donors. Models underestimated TCR alpha sharing (out-of-frame) in monozygotic twins. High-abundance cord blood beta clonotypes had fewer insertions; memory repertoires showed none.

This clonotype was recorded a few times. Its antigen is currently unknown. This same sample was also taken into another study, of yellow fever vaccine responses in identical twins.

The clonotype comes from a woman aged 18-29 years in good health. The sequenced sample consisted of memory (CD45RO+) T cells sorted from blood. The V call is TRBV19, the J call TRBJ2-5; D is undetermined. The DNA for the CDR3 is TGTGCCAGTAGTATATGGCCTAACGGAGAGACCCAGTACTTC. It specifies CASSIWPNGETQYF.